Listed here are 12 T cell receptor beta chains from one sample, sequenced in a study of T-cell reconstitution after alpha-beta-depleted transplantation in children. Preparing the TCRbeta library involved the use of unique molecular identifiers. TCRdb itself ran the PCR reads through MiXCR, one entry per CDR3 protein. The sample lists nearly 200,000 distinct CDR3 sequences, roughly 6% occurring once. Sequencing used PBMCs, obtained before TCRalphabeta/CD19-depleted stem cell transplant. The source is a girl under three years old with combined immunodeficiency, due to receive a stem cell transplant.

This clonotype came up many times. This sequence joins TRBV6-2 or TRBV6-3 and TRBJ2-2; 8 bases map to TRBD2. The trim removed 10 bases at V and 5 bases at J, leaving 9 bases unmatched. The V gene's germline CDR1 is MNHEY and CDR2 SVGEGT. The CDR3 spans 14 residues. The CDR3 coding sequence is TGTGCCACCACTGGATTAGCGGGGACCGGGGAGCTGTTTTTT. Encoded protein: CATTGLAGTGELFF.

This clonotype was found many times. This chain joins TRBV20-1 and TRBJ2-1, with a weak D call TRBD2 (7 bases). V was trimmed by 1 base and J by 6 bases, leaving 25 bases between them. Germline V gives CDR1 DFQATT, CDR2 SNEGSKA (reference sequence). The CDR3 totals 18 residues. This chain's CDR3 is CSARGGGTSEGNLNEQFF. The CDR3 DNA sequence: TGCAGTGCTAGAGGGGGGGGGACATCCGAGGGCAACCTCAATGAGCAGTTCTTC.

This clonotype appeared many times. DNA of the CDR3: TGTGCCAGCAGTTTATGGCGGGAGCAGCTTGAGCAGTTCTTC. Residues: CASSLWREQLEQFF. V and J are TRBV12-3 or TRBV12-4 and TRBJ2-1; 7 bases line up with TRBD2. V was pared by 2 bases and J by 9 bases, with 7 bases of the junction left unmatched. The CDR3 runs 14 residues.

This clonotype was recorded many times. The chain employs TRBV29-1 and TRBJ2-3; 7 nucleotides match TRBD2. This CDR3 region has 17 residues. The J segment lost 1 base and the V segment lost 5 bases, leaving 15 bases of the junction unmatched. Germline V gene lookup returns CDR1 SQVTM and CDR2 ANQGSEA. The CDR3 DNA follows: TGCAGCGTTAAACTATTGAGCGGGACGGTCGGCACAGATACGCAGTATTTT. Translating it yields CSVKLLSGTVGTDTQYF.

The chain combines TRBV27 with TRBJ2-3; D unresolved. The V gene lost 3 bases and the J gene lost 4 bases, with 11 bases spanning the gap. CDR3 length equals 14 residues. CDR1 is MNHEY, CDR2 SMNVEV, per germline (reference sequence). The CDR3 nucleotides read TGTGCCAGCAGTTTTTCACCCAATCCAGATACGCAGTATTTT. This codes for CASSFSPNPDTQYF.

This clonotype appeared many times. CDR3 DNA: TGCGCCAGCAGCTTTTCTGGGGACTACGAGCAGTACTTC. Protein sequence: CASSFSGDYEQYF. The chain joins TRBV5-1 to TRBJ2-7; no clear D gene. V lost 2 bases, J lost 3 bases, and 9 bases lay in between. CDR1 and CDR2 (germline): SGHRS, YFSETQ. The CDR3 loop spans 13 amino acids.

This clonotype was detected ten times or more. The rearrangement joins TRBV7-3 to TRBJ1-3, with D maybe TRBD1 (6 bases). The CDR3 runs to 15 residues. V was pared by 5 bases and J by 2 bases, with 13 bases between. Germline V gene data show CDR1 as SGHTA and CDR2 as FQGTGA. The CDR3 region is CASSQRDNPGNTIYF. DNA for the CDR3: TGTGCCAGCAGCCAGCGGGACAATCCTGGAAACACCATATATTTT.

This clonotype was detected many times. The V and J genes are TRBV29-1 and TRBJ2-4; 9 bases align to TRBD1. The CDR3 is 15 amino acids. V was clipped by 6 bases and J by 5 bases; unmatched bases: 11. Germline CDR1 reads SQVTM; CDR2 reads ANQGSEA. The CDR3 region is CSVDVGTGIQNIQYF. In nucleotides, the CDR3 is TGCAGCGTGGACGTAGGGACAGGGATACAAAACATTCAGTACTTC.

This clonotype was recorded at least ten times. The V call is TRBV29-1, the J call TRBJ2-3; D perhaps matches TRBD2 (5 bases). Looked up from germline, CDR1 is SQVTM and CDR2 is ANQGSEA. The CDR3 is made up of 14 amino acids. V was cut by 3 bases and J by 8 bases, with 18 bases left in between. CDR3 amino acids: CSVDGGLVEGTQYF. DNA for the CDR3: TGCAGCGTTGACGGCGGGTTGGTCGAGGGTACGCAGTATTTT.

This clonotype has at least ten counts. CDR3 in amino acids: CSVEGDSVYEQYF. The CDR3, as DNA: TGCAGCGTTGAGGGGGACTCCGTCTACGAGCAGTACTTC. The chain recombines TRBV29-1 with TRBJ2-7; a possible D gene is TRBD2 (6 bases). The CDR3 totals 13 residues. Trimming took 3 bases from V and 3 from J, leaving 12 bases between them. Per the germline V gene, CDR1 is SQVTM and CDR2 is ANQGSEA.

In its sample, this clonotype was seen many times. The chain links TRBV29-1 to TRBJ2-1; 9 bases are shared with TRBD2. CDR1 is SQVTM, CDR2 ANQGSEA, per germline. This CDR3 is built from 14 residues. The J segment lost 7 bases and the V segment lost 3 bases, leaving 7 bases of the junction unmatched. CDR3 nucleotide sequence: TGCAGCGTTGACGGCGGGAGGGTCGGAAATGAGCAGTTCTTC. This translates into CSVDGGRVGNEQFF.

This clonotype has a handful of counts. The chain couples TRBV7-9 to TRBJ2-7; perhaps D is TRBD1 or TRBD2 (5 bases each). Per germline, CDR1 SEHNR and CDR2 FQNEAQ (reference sequence). V gave up 5 bases and J gave up 5 bases, with 19 bases separating them. This CDR3 is 15 amino acids long. The CDR3 DNA is TGTGCCAGCAGCCTAACCGGGACGCCAGGACACGAGCAGTACTTC. It translates to CASSLTGTPGHEQYF.